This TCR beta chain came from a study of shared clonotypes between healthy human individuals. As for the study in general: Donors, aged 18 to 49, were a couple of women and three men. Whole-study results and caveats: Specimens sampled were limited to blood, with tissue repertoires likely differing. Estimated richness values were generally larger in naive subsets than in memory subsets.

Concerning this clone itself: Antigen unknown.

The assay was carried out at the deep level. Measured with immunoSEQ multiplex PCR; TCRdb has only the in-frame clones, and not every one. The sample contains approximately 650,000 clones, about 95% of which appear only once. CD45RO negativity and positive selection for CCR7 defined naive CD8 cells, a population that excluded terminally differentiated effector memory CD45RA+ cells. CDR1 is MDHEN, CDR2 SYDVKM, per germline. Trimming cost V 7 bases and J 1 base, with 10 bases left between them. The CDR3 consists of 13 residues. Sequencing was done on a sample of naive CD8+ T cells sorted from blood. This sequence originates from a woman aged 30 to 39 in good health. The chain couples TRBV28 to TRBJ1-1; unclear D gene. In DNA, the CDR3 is TGTGCCAGCACCCGGACGGAGAACACTGAAGCTTTCTTT. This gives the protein CASTRTENTEAFF.